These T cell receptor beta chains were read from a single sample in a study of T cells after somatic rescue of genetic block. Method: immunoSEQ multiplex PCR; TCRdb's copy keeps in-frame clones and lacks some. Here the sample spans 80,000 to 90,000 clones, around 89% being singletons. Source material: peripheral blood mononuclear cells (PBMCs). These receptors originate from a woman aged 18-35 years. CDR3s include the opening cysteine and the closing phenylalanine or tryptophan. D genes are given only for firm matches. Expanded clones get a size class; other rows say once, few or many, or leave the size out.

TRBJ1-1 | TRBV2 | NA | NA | CASNEATNTEAFF | TGTGCCAGCAATGAAGCGACAAACACTGAAGCTTTCTTT
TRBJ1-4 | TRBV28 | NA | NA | CASSLAGINEKLFF | TGTGCCAGCAGTTTGGCCGGGATAAATGAAAAACTGTTTTTT
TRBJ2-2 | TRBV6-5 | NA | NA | CASSYSGLLNTGELFF | TGTGCCAGCAGTTACTCAGGGCTCCTGAACACCGGGGAGCTGTTTTTT
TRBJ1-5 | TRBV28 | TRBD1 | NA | CASSQTGGGQPQHF | TGTGCCAGCAGTCAGACAGGGGGTGGTCAGCCCCAGCATTTT
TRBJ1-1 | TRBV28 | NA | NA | CASSSVEGLITEAFF | TGTGCCAGCAGTTCTGTCGAAGGCCTTATCACTGAAGCTTTCTTT
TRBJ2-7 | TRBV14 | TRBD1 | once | CASSQVVGQGYEQYF | TGTGCCAGCAGCCAAGTCGTGGGACAGGGCTACGAGCAGTACTTC
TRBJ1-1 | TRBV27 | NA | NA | CASSDSVGASTTEAFF | TGTGCCAGCAGCGATTCGGTCGGGGCCTCGACCACTGAAGCTTTCTTT
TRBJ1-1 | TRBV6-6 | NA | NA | CASSQPVEAFF | TGTGCCAGCAGTCAACCGGTCGAAGCTTTCTTT
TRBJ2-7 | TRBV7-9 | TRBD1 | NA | CASSPTGAEQYF | TGTGCCAGCAGCCCGACAGGGGCCGAGCAGTACTTC
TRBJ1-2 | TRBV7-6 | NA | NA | CASSPNVGQYGYTF | TGTGCCAGCAGCCCTAATGTCGGGCAGTATGGCTACACCTTC
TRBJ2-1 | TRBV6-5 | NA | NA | CASSYSSIRTLNEQFF | TGTGCCAGCAGTTACTCGAGTATCCGAACTTTAAATGAGCAGTTCTTC
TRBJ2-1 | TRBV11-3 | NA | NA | CASSLERIRDTRGYNEQFF | TGTGCCAGCAGCTTGGAGCGAATCCGGGACACGAGGGGCTACAATGAGCAGTTCTTC
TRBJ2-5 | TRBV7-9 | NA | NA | CASSLESAPWKTQYF | TGTGCCAGCAGCTTAGAATCCGCACCATGGAAGACCCAGTACTTC
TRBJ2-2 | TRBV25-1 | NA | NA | CASSRPSEGGISTGELFF | TGTGCCAGCAGTCGCCCCTCCGAGGGGGGGATATCGACCGGGGAGCTGTTTTTT
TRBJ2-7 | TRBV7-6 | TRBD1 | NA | CASSLEDRHEQYF | TGTGCCAGCAGCTTAGAGGACAGGCACGAGCAGTACTTC
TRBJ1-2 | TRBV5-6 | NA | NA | CASSLVGDNYGYTF | TGTGCCAGCAGCTTGGTGGGCGATAACTATGGCTACACCTTC
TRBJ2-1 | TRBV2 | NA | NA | CASSGRDRVGPRTSGKSSYNEQFF | TGTGCCAGCAGTGGCCGGGACAGGGTCGGGCCGAGGACTAGCGGAAAAAGCTCCTACAATGAGCAGTTCTTC
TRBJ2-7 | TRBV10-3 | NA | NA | CAISESMTKPSYEQYF | TGTGCCATCAGTGAGTCAATGACCAAGCCTTCCTACGAGCAGTACTTC
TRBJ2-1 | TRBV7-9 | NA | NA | CASSFRSDEQFF | TGTGCCAGCAGCTTCCGATCGGATGAGCAGTTCTTC
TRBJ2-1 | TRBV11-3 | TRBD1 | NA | CASSSDRDQQFF | TGTGCCAGCAGCTCCGACAGGGACCAGCAGTTCTTC
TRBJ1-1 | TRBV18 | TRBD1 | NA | CASSGTGGVGTEAFF | TGTGCCAGCTCAGGGACAGGGGGCGTTGGGACTGAAGCTTTCTTT
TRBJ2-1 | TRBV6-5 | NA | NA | CATRRTFEQFF | TGTGCCACCCGCCGGACGTTCGAGCAGTTCTTC
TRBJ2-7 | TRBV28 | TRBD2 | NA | CASLPSGRYEQYF | TGTGCCAGCCTGCCCAGCGGGAGGTACGAGCAGTACTTC
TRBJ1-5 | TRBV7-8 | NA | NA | CASDETAYSNQPQHF | TGTGCCAGCGATGAGACAGCGTATAGCAATCAGCCCCAGCATTTT
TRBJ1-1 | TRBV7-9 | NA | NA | CASSLESGLTEAFF | TGTGCCAGCAGCTTAGAATCAGGCCTCACTGAAGCTTTCTTT
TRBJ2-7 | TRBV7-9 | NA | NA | CASSLAGEYGQYF | TGTGCCAGCAGCTTAGCGGGAGAGTACGGGCAGTACTTC
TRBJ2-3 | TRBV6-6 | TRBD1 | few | CASRTRDRGSDTQYF | TGTGCCAGCAGGACACGCGACAGGGGGTCAGATACGCAGTATTTT
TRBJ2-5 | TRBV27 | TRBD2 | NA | CASSLLAGKETQYF | TGTGCCAGCAGTTTACTAGCGGGAAAAGAGACCCAGTACTTC
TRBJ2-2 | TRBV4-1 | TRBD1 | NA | CASSQGQGSFDTGELFF | TGCGCCAGCTCCCAAGGACAGGGAAGTTTTGACACCGGGGAGCTGTTTTTT
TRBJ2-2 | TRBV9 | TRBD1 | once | CASSGRTGHNTGELFF | TGTGCCAGCAGCGGAAGGACAGGGCACAACACCGGGGAGCTGTTTTTT
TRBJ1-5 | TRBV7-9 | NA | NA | CASSLEGHINQPQHF | TGTGCCAGCAGCTTAGAGGGACACATCAATCAGCCCCAGCATTTT
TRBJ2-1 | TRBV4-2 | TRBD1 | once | CASSQTQGSGSYNEQFF | TGTGCCAGCAGCCAAACACAGGGGTCCGGCTCCTACAATGAGCAGTTCTTC
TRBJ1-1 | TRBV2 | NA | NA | CASSPPRGMRTEAFF | TGTGCCAGCAGCCCTCCGCGGGGCATGAGGACTGAAGCTTTCTTT